Listed below are T cell receptor beta chains from one sample, sequenced in a study of siplizumab effects on memory and regulatory T cells. This table comes from immunoSEQ multiplex PCR, and its TCRdb copy is limited to in-frame clones, with some not included. The table shows 90,000 to 110,000 clones, with around 93% occurring only once. Sample: CD4+ T cells sorted from blood. The source of these receptors is a human donor in good health. The CDR3 runs from the conserved cysteine through the conserved F or W. D genes are given only for firm matches. A clone size is listed for some rows: how often the clone was seen (once, few, many), or a class if it is expanded.

v_call	clone_size	d_call	j_call	cdr3_nt	cdr3_aa
TRBV19	NA	TRBD2	TRBJ2-3	TGTGCCAGTAGTCCGGGGAAGCGGGGTGACACAGATACGCAGTATTTT	CASSPGKRGDTDTQYF
TRBV6-1	NA	NA	TRBJ2-7	TGTGCCAGCACGAACAGCGGTTACGAGCAGTACTTC	CASTNSGYEQYF
TRBV2	NA	NA	TRBJ2-3	TGTGCCAGCAGTGAGAGCCGATCCACAGATACGCAGTATTTT	CASSESRSTDTQYF
TRBV5-1	NA	TRBD1	TRBJ1-2	TGCGCCAGCAGCACGACAGGGGCCGGGGGCTACACCTTC	CASSTTGAGGYTF
TRBV2	NA	NA	TRBJ1-6	TGTGCCAGCAGTGCGACCCGAGAGTTGATCCCCCTCCACTTT	CASSATRELIPLHF
TRBV2	NA	TRBD1	TRBJ1-2	TGTGCCAGCAGTGCTGGACAGGGGAAGGCCTATGGCTACACCTTC	CASSAGQGKAYGYTF
TRBV5-1	NA	NA	TRBJ2-1	TGCGCCAGCAGCTTCCGGATAGACAATGAGCAGTTCTTC	CASSFRIDNEQFF
TRBV14	NA	NA	TRBJ2-1	TGTGCCAGCAGCCCGAGTGGGTCCTACAATGAGCAGTTCTTC	CASSPSGSYNEQFF
TRBV9	NA	NA	TRBJ2-1	TGTGCCAGCAGCTGGGAAAAGGGGAGGCAGTTCTTC	CASSWEKGRQFF
TRBV7-3	NA	TRBD2	TRBJ2-1	TGTGCCAGCAGCTTAACCCCGGGACTAGCGGGAGTGGCCTTCTACAATGAGCAGTTCTTC	CASSLTPGLAGVAFYNEQFF
TRBV5-5	NA	TRBD1	TRBJ1-2	TGTGCCAGCAGCTTGGACAGGGGCAACTATGGCTACACCTTC	CASSLDRGNYGYTF
TRBV9	NA	NA	TRBJ2-7	TGTGCCAGCAGCGTAGGTGGGAGTCTCCCCTACGAGCAGTACTTC	CASSVGGSLPYEQYF
TRBV5-4	NA	NA	TRBJ1-2	TGTGCCAGCAGCGCCAGGGGAGGCTATGGCTACACCTTC	CASSARGGYGYTF
TRBV29-1	NA	NA	TRBJ2-1	TGCAGCGCCCGACGATCTAGGTTTTACGATGAGCAGTTCTTC	CSARRSRFYDEQFF
TRBV6-5	NA	NA	TRBJ1-5	TGTGCCAGCGGGGGGGCGGGAAATCAGCCCCAGCATTTT	CASGGAGNQPQHF
TRBV9	NA	TRBD1	TRBJ2-1	TGTGCCAGCAGCGCCCGGGACAGACCGTACAATGAGCAGTTCTTC	CASSARDRPYNEQFF
TRBV5-8	NA	TRBD2	TRBJ2-3	TGTGCCAGCAGCTCCGGGACTAGCGGGGGATTCACAGATACGCAGTATTTT	CASSSGTSGGFTDTQYF
TRBV30	NA	NA	TRBJ2-2	TGTGCCCTGGGGAGGTGGGGGGCGAACACCGGGGAGCTGTTTTTT	CALGRWGANTGELFF
TRBV5-1	NA	NA	TRBJ2-7	TGCGCCAGCAGCTTGGCCCGGGGGTTAGGCTACGAGCAGTACTTC	CASSLARGLGYEQYF
TRBV7-9	NA	NA	TRBJ2-5	TGTGCCAGCAGCCGTGGAGAGACCCAGTACTTC	CASSRGETQYF
TRBV4-2	once	TRBD1	TRBJ1-1	TGTGCCAGCAGCCAAGATGGGACAGGGGGCACTGAAGCTTTCTTT	CASSQDGTGGTEAFF
TRBV25-1	NA	NA	TRBJ2-7	TGTGCCAGCAGTCAAGCGGGTGCCTACGAGCAGTACTTC	CASSQAGAYEQYF
TRBV19	once	TRBD1	TRBJ1-2	TGTGCCAGTAGTGAATATACAGGGGCAGGTGGCTACACCTTC	CASSEYTGAGGYTF
TRBV28	NA	NA	TRBJ1-3	TGTGCCAGCAGCCTCGGGGGAAACGCGGCTGGAAACACCATATATTTT	CASSLGGNAAGNTIYF
TRBV2	NA	TRBD2	TRBJ2-1	TGTGCCAGCAGTGGAGGGACTAGCGGGGGGGCCCGGCATTACAATGAGCAGTTCTTC	CASSGGTSGGARHYNEQFF
TRBV7-9	NA	TRBD2	TRBJ2-5	TGTGCCAGCAGCTTACGGGCTAGCGGGAGGTTTGAGACCCAGTACTTC	CASSLRASGRFETQYF
TRBV29-1	NA	TRBD1	TRBJ2-5	TGCAGCGCTGGGACAGCCGGGACCCAGTACTTC	CSAGTAGTQYF
TRBV18	NA	NA	TRBJ2-7	TGTGCCAGCTCTTACTATGGGGGCCGATCCTACGAGCAGTACTTC	CASSYYGGRSYEQYF
TRBV6-4	NA	NA	TRBJ1-5	TGTGCCAGCAGTGTGGAGACTGGAGGGGAGCCCCAGCATTTT	CASSVETGGEPQHF
TRBV7-2	once	TRBD1	TRBJ1-2	TGTGCCAGCAGCATCTCCGGGACAGGGGGCCATGGCTACACCTTC	CASSISGTGGHGYTF
TRBV4-3	NA	TRBD1	TRBJ2-7	TGCGCCAGCAGCCAAGATTTCCAGGGGGAATACGAGCAGTACTTC	CASSQDFQGEYEQYF
TRBV2	once	TRBD2	TRBJ2-1	TGTGCCAGCAGTGAGAAAGGAAGCGGGATTGAGCAGTTCTTC	CASSEKGSGIEQFF
TRBV5-1	NA	NA	TRBJ2-1	TGCGCCAGCAGCTTGGCCTCTGACGCCGCCTACAATGAGCAGTTCTTC	CASSLASDAAYNEQFF
TRBV28	NA	TRBD1	TRBJ2-7	TGTGCCAGCAGTATTCCCGCCGGGACAGGGATTCCCTACGAGCAGTACTTC	CASSIPAGTGIPYEQYF
TRBV9	NA	TRBD2	TRBJ2-5	TGTGCCAGCAGCGTGGGACTAGCGGGAGATCAAGAGACCCAGTACTTC	CASSVGLAGDQETQYF
TRBV4-2	NA	NA	TRBJ1-4	TGTGCCAGCAGCCAAGAGGGATCTGCAACTAATGAAAAACTGTTTTTT	CASSQEGSATNEKLFF
TRBV9	NA	TRBD2	TRBJ2-2	TGTGCCAGCAGCGTAACCCCAGGGACTAGCGGGAGTGACACCGGGGAGCTGTTTTTT	CASSVTPGTSGSDTGELFF
TRBV5-1	NA	NA	TRBJ2-7	TGCGCCAGCAGCTTGGTTGCGGGTTCCGCAGGCGAGCAGTACTTC	CASSLVAGSAGEQYF
TRBV11-2	NA	NA	TRBJ2-1	TGTGCCAGCAGCCCTGGGGGCACTTCTCCCTACAATGAGCAGTTCTTC	CASSPGGTSPYNEQFF
TRBV6-5	NA	TRBD2	TRBJ2-7	TGTGCCAGCAGTAACAACCCGGGACTAGCAAACGAGCAGTACTTC	CASSNNPGLANEQYF
TRBV19	NA	TRBD1	TRBJ2-4	TGTGCCAGTAGTGTCAGGGGGCCTGGAGCCAAAAACATTCAGTACTTC	CASSVRGPGAKNIQYF
TRBV29-1	NA	TRBD2	TRBJ2-7	TGCAGCGTTGCCAGCGGGAGAGGGTACGAGCAGTACTTC	CSVASGRGYEQYF
TRBV5-6	NA	NA	TRBJ1-4	TGTGCCAGCAGCTTCGGTGGGATTGCAACTAATGAAAAACTGTTTTTT	CASSFGGIATNEKLFF
TRBV5-6	NA	NA	TRBJ2-5	TGTGCCAGCAGCTTGCAGGGCCGGGAGACCCAGTACTTC	CASSLQGRETQYF
TRBV5-6	NA	NA	TRBJ2-3	TGTGCCAGCAGCCGGGACTTTGGGACTACAGATACGCAGTATTTT	CASSRDFGTTDTQYF
TRBV6-1	NA	NA	TRBJ1-1	TGTGCCAGCAGTGAAGAAGACGTGAACGAGGACGGGTGGGACCTGAACACTGAAGCTTTCTTT	CASSEEDVNEDGWDLNTEAFF
TRBV7-9	NA	NA	TRBJ2-3	TGTGCCAGCAGCTTGACCCGGGAGTTTAGCGGCTACACAGATACGCAGTATTTT	CASSLTREFSGYTDTQYF
TRBV19	NA	TRBD1	TRBJ1-1	TGTGCCAGTAGGATCGGCAGGGGGCGCTTCACTGAAGCTTTCTTT	CASRIGRGRFTEAFF
TRBV19	NA	NA	TRBJ1-2	TGTGCCAGCCGCCCGGGACTCAATAACTATGGCTACACCTTC	CASRPGLNNYGYTF
TRBV9	NA	TRBD2	TRBJ2-7	TGTGCCAGCAGCGTAGATGCGGGGGGCCTCTTATACGAGCAGTACTTC	CASSVDAGGLLYEQYF
TRBV11-3	NA	NA	TRBJ1-3	TGTGCCAGCAGCTTAGTAGCCAGGCCTGGAAACACCATATATTTT	CASSLVARPGNTIYF
TRBV5-1	once	TRBD1	TRBJ2-7	TGCGCCAGCAGCTTGCCGGGACAGAGATACGAGCAGTACTTC	CASSLPGQRYEQYF
TRBV7-9	NA	NA	TRBJ1-1	TGTGCCAGCAGCTCACAAGCGAACACTGAAGCTTTCTTT	CASSSQANTEAFF